A selection of T cell receptor beta chains follows, all from one sample in a study of cytomegalovirus exposure and HLA in healthy donors. Measured with immunoSEQ multiplex PCR; TCRdb has only the in-frame clones, and not every one. The data contain roughly 200,000 clones, 80% to 85% of them singletons. The sequenced sample was PBMCs. The origin of the receptors is a boy aged 2 to 10 in good health and CMV-seronegative. Each CDR3 is given with its conserved first and last residue. The D gene is left open where the match is weak. The size entry is marked missing in some rows and otherwise reads once, few, many or a size class.

abundance	v_gene	d_gene	j_gene	len	CDR3aa	CDR3nt
NA	TRBV27	TRBD2	TRBJ2-2	16	CASSLRAGVNTGELFF	TGTGCCAGCAGTTTAAGAGCGGGAGTTAACACCGGGGAGCTGTTTTTT
few	TRBV6-5	NA	TRBJ2-1	13	CASGGDRTNEQFF	TGTGCCAGCGGGGGGGACAGGACGAATGAGCAGTTCTTC
once	TRBV10-3	NA	TRBJ1-1	12	CAISGRGTEAFF	TGTGCCATCAGTGGGAGGGGAACTGAAGCTTTCTTT
few	TRBV21-1	NA	TRBJ2-2	14	CASAPEGDTGELFF	TGTGCCAGCGCGCCCGAAGGGGACACCGGGGAGCTGTTTTTT
NA	TRBV9	TRBD1	TRBJ1-1	15	CASSDGTDVNTEAFF	TGTGCCAGCAGCGATGGGACAGACGTGAACACTGAAGCTTTCTTT
NA	TRBV10-3	NA	TRBJ2-6	13	CAILQTGANVLTF	TGTGCCATTTTACAGACTGGGGCCAACGTCCTGACTTTC
NA	TRBV2	NA	TRBJ1-5	18	CASSERWRGSDVDQPQHF	TGTGCCAGCAGTGAGCGGTGGAGAGGTTCGGATGTCGATCAGCCCCAGCATTTT
NA	TRBV28	NA	TRBJ1-2	13	CASSLGRTDGYTF	TGTGCCAGCAGTTTAGGGAGAACGGATGGCTACACCTTC
NA	TRBV5-6	NA	TRBJ2-3	14	CASSLAQGPDTQYF	TGTGCCAGCAGCTTGGCTCAGGGCCCGGATACGCAGTATTTT
once	TRBV15	NA	TRBJ1-4	18	CATNNRIVGLRTNEKLFF	TGTGCCACCAACAACAGGATAGTGGGGTTGAGAACTAATGAAAAACTGTTTTTT
NA	TRBV28	NA	TRBJ1-3	19	CASSLLGRGTDRAGNTIYF	TGTGCCAGCAGTTTACTAGGGCGAGGTACGGACAGAGCAGGAAACACCATATATTTT
NA	TRBV30	TRBD2	TRBJ2-1	16	CAWASEAGGPYNEQFF	TGTGCCTGGGCCAGTGAGGCGGGAGGGCCTTACAATGAGCAGTTCTTC
NA	TRBV5-4	NA	TRBJ2-5	15	CASSSEVGFQETQYF	TGTGCCAGCAGTTCGGAGGTGGGATTTCAAGAGACCCAGTACTTC
NA	TRBV18	NA	TRBJ2-7	11	CASSSSYEQYF	TGTGCCAGCTCCAGCTCCTACGAGCAGTACTTC
NA	TRBV9	NA	TRBJ1-1	15	CASSVGTRVGAEAFF	TGTGCCAGCAGCGTAGGGACCAGGGTAGGGGCTGAAGCTTTCTTT
once	TRBV6-5	NA	TRBJ1-1	14	CASSYGPLNTEAFF	TGTGCCAGCAGTTACGGCCCGTTGAACACTGAAGCTTTCTTT
NA	TRBV5-1	NA	TRBJ2-1	10	CASSNTGQFF	TGCGCCAGCAGTAACACGGGGCAGTTCTTC
NA	TRBV2	NA	TRBJ1-1	14	CASSRTEMNTEAFF	TGTGCCAGCAGCAGGACAGAGATGAACACTGAAGCTTTCTTT
NA	TRBV7-9	TRBD1	TRBJ1-2	17	CASSFGQGPISNYGYTF	TGTGCCAGCAGCTTTGGACAGGGCCCCATTTCTAACTATGGCTACACCTTC
NA	TRBV10-3	NA	TRBJ1-1	15	CAISTTASIGTEAFF	TGTGCCATCAGTACGACAGCGAGTATAGGCACTGAAGCTTTCTTT
NA	TRBV30	NA	TRBJ2-7	14	CACRRGGHSGEQYF	TGTGCCTGCCGGAGGGGGGGACATTCGGGGGAGCAGTACTTC
NA	TRBV7-9	TRBD1	TRBJ2-7	15	CASSSGDRGSYEQYF	TGTGCCAGCAGCTCCGGGGACAGGGGATCGTACGAGCAGTACTTC
NA	TRBV2	NA	TRBJ2-5	16	CASTTAPQEVRETQYF	TGTGCCAGCACCACCGCCCCACAGGAAGTGCGAGAGACCCAGTACTTC
NA	TRBV7-2	NA	TRBJ1-3	13	CASSGGAQDTIYF	TGTGCCAGCAGCGGGGGGGCGCAGGACACCATATATTTT
once	TRBV7-6	TRBD1	TRBJ2-2	16	CASSLGVTGVTGELFF	TGTGCCAGCAGCTTAGGCGTGACAGGGGTCACCGGGGAGCTGTTTTTT
NA	TRBV6-5	TRBD1	TRBJ2-5	14	CASSHGQEVETQYF	TGTGCCAGCAGTCATGGACAGGAGGTGGAGACCCAGTACTTC
NA	TRBV25-1	TRBD2	TRBJ2-1	14	CASRATSGGAREFF	TGTGCCAGCAGGGCTACTAGCGGGGGGGCGCGGGAGTTCTTC
NA	TRBV30	NA	TRBJ1-2	12	CAWSTGNYGYTF	TGTGCCTGGAGTACAGGGAACTATGGCTACACCTTC
NA	TRBV5-1	TRBD2	TRBJ2-7	14	CASSMDPGGEVQYF	TGCGCCAGCAGCATGGATCCGGGAGGAGAGGTACAGTACTTC
few	TRBV6-1	NA	TRBJ1-3	14	CASSEVERRNTIYF	TGTGCCAGCAGTGAAGTTGAGCGAAGAAACACCATATATTTT
NA	TRBV6-5	TRBD1	TRBJ2-1	13	CASSKTGRGEQFF	TGTGCCAGCAGTAAGACAGGGAGAGGTGAGCAGTTCTTC
NA	TRBV12-5	TRBD1	TRBJ1-2	14	CASGDRDRVNGYTF	TGTGCTAGTGGAGACCGGGACAGGGTCAACGGCTACACCTTC
NA	TRBV25-1	TRBD1	TRBJ1-6	15	CASSGMDRVGSPLHF	TGTGCCAGCAGTGGTATGGACAGGGTCGGTTCACCCCTCCACTTT
few	TRBV7-3	TRBD2	TRBJ2-5	15	CASSRGLAGEETQYF	TGTGCCAGCAGCAGGGGACTAGCGGGAGAAGAGACCCAGTACTTC
NA	TRBV6-1	TRBD1	TRBJ1-1	13	CATTADRRTEAFF	TGTGCCACCACCGCGGACAGGCGCACTGAAGCTTTCTTT
NA	TRBV10-2	TRBD1	TRBJ2-2	11	CASSGGQGPFF	TGCGCCAGCAGTGGGGGACAGGGTCCGTTTTTT
NA	TRBV5-5	NA	TRBJ2-7	15	CASSWEEGLRVEQYF	TGTGCCAGCAGCTGGGAAGAGGGACTTAGAGTTGAGCAGTACTTC
NA	TRBV7-8	TRBD1	TRBJ1-5	16	CASSLAGQGRNQPQHF	TGTGCCAGCAGCTTAGCCGGACAGGGTCGCAATCAGCCCCAGCATTTT
NA	TRBV7-9	NA	TRBJ2-1	15	CASSFRGSKSNEQFF	TGTGCCAGCAGCTTCAGGGGTTCTAAGAGCAATGAGCAGTTCTTC
NA	TRBV25-1	NA	TRBJ2-2	16	CASSDDTSSGTGELFF	TGTGCCAGCAGTGATGATACTAGCTCGGGCACCGGGGAGCTGTTTTTT
NA	TRBV18	TRBD1	TRBJ2-7	15	CASSPGTGDPYEQYF	TGTGCCAGCTCTCCCGGGACAGGGGATCCCTACGAGCAGTACTTC
NA	TRBV6-1	NA	TRBJ1-2	13	CASSSGQAYGYTF	TGTGCCAGCAGTTCCGGACAAGCCTATGGCTACACCTTC
NA	TRBV29-1	NA	TRBJ1-1	14	CSVEYTSKSTEAFF	TGCAGCGTTGAATATACATCCAAAAGCACTGAAGCTTTCTTT
few	TRBV10-1	NA	TRBJ2-3	15	CASSEFDAGEDTQYF	TGCGCCAGCAGTGAGTTCGACGCAGGGGAGGATACGCAGTATTTT
NA	TRBV7-8	NA	TRBJ2-5	15	CASSILLDSQETQYF	TGTGCCAGCAGTATCTTACTAGACTCCCAAGAGACCCAGTACTTC
NA	TRBV30	TRBD1	TRBJ1-1	16	CAWSVQVGQGVTEAFF	TGTGCCTGGAGTGTACAGGTTGGACAGGGGGTAACTGAAGCTTTCTTT
NA	TRBV11-1	NA	TRBJ1-2	13	CASSLTDHYGYTF	TGTGCCAGCAGCCTGACAGATCATTATGGCTACACCTTC
NA	TRBV28	TRBD1	TRBJ1-2	15	CASSPLRGQGYGYTF	TGTGCCAGCAGTCCTCTCAGGGGGCAGGGCTATGGCTACACCTTC